The 6 T cell receptor beta chains below all came from one sample that was sequenced in a study of blood T cells in healthy people across ages. The second PCR ran about 6 to 11 cycles with a sample-barcoded 5' primer and J-beta primers. TCRdb fed the 5' RACE reads into MiXCR, producing one record per CDR3 protein. This table holds about 650,000 distinct CDR3 sequences, about 50% found once. Sequencing was carried out using blood. The receptors derive from a woman older than 75 in good health.

The V and J genes are TRBV5-1 and TRBJ1-2, with D uncertain. V was pared by 4 bases and J by 2 bases, with 12 bases between. Looked up from germline, CDR1 is SGHRS and CDR2 is YFSETQ. The CDR3 is 14 amino acids. The CDR3 here is CASSPTVQNYGYTF. The DNA for the CDR3 is TGCGCCAGCAGCCCGACTGTGCAAAACTATGGCTACACCTTC.

In regard to this clonotype: A read error is possible here, since a much larger clone lies one base away. The chain combines TRBV3-1 with TRBJ1-5, with D possibly TRBD1 on 5 matching bases. Germline lookup yields CDR1 LGHDT and CDR2 YNNKEL (reference sequence). The CDR3 runs 13 residues. CDR3: CAGSRGSNQPQHF. CDR3 bases: TGTGCCGGCAGCCGGGGGAGCAATCAGCCCCAGCATTTT.

The chain carries TRBV20-1 and TRBJ2-3; D gene unclear. Germline values: CDR1 DFQATT, CDR2 SNEGSKA (reference sequence). This CDR3 contains 12 residues. V was shortened by 7 bases and J by 6 bases, with 14 bases between the two germline ends. The CDR3 protein is CSVMDLEDTQYF. As DNA, the CDR3 is TGCAGTGTCATGGATTTGGAGGATACGCAGTATTTT.

The chain has TRBV3-1 and TRBJ2-4, with D hard to call. V lost 3 bases to trimming and J lost 0 bases, with 9 bases between them. Germline CDR1 LGHDT, CDR2 YNNKEL (reference sequence). The CDR3 runs to 15 residues. Here the CDR3 reads CASSQGAVAKNIQYF. The CDR3 region has the DNA TGTGCCAGCAGCCAGGGTGCCGTAGCCAAAAACATTCAGTACTTC.

The gene calls are TRBV5-1 and TRBJ2-7, with D unresolved. CDR1 SGHRS and CDR2 YFSETQ come from the germline V gene. The CDR3 extends over 14 amino acids. V gave up 0 bases and J gave up 2 bases, with 9 bases separating them. The CDR3 spells CASSLGQAAYEQYF. As DNA, the CDR3 is TGCGCCAGCAGCTTGGGCCAGGCCGCCTACGAGCAGTACTTC.

This clonotype was detected a few times. The V gene is TRBV6-1, the J gene TRBJ1-4, with 8 bases aligning to TRBD1. V shed 7 bases and J 8 bases; nucleotides not matched to a gene: 9. There are 14 residues in the CDR3. Germline values: CDR1 MNHNS, CDR2 SASEGT. CDR3 bases: TGTGCCAGCAATTTGGACAGGGACGGCGAAAAACTGTTTTTT. This gives the protein CASNLDRDGEKLFF.